The 22 T cell receptor beta chains below all came from one sample that was sequenced in a study of OX40 agonist ivuxolimab in advanced cancers. Libraries came from the immunoSEQ multiplex PCR assay. Entries here come from immuneACCESS through TCRdb and include only in-frame sequences with V and J called. Some clones fail to appear in such tables; in the studies checked, an unresolved V gene covers under half of the shortfall, and the cause of the remainder is unknown. The sample table contains some 70,000 clones; only one count was recorded for about 90% of them. About 1.3% of the sample is taken by the ten largest. Material: CD4+ or CD8+ T cells sorted from blood, obtained in a trial of the OX40 agonist ivuxolimab. The receptors derive from an adult with an advanced solid tumor such as melanoma, head and neck, liver or kidney cancer.

V gene TRBV6-5 combines with J gene TRBJ1-3, with D maybe TRBD1 (5 bases). Per the germline V gene, CDR1 is MNHEY and CDR2 is SVGAGI. This CDR3 is 14 amino acids long. The V and J ends lost 4 bases and 6 bases respectively, with 13 bases between them. The CDR3 DNA sequence: TGTGCCAGCAGTTGGGACGGTGGAAAAAACACCATATATTTT. Translated, it gives CASSWDGGKNTIYF.

The rearrangement joins TRBV5-6 to TRBJ2-1; D remains unclear. V was clipped by 1 base and J by 15 bases, with 17 bases between them. CDR1 is SGHDT, CDR2 YYEEEE, per germline. This CDR3 has 13 amino acids. CDR3 region: CASSLPVDRRPFF. In nucleotides, the CDR3 is TGTGCCAGCAGCTTGCCGGTAGATAGACGTCCGTTCTTC.

This chain uses TRBV7-2 with TRBJ1-2, with D possibly being TRBD1 (5 bases). V lost 4 bases to trimming and J lost 4 bases, with 10 bases between them. Per germline, CDR1 SGHTA and CDR2 FQGNSA. The CDR3 loop spans 13 amino acids. This CDR3 is CASSYNGGYGYTF. CDR3 DNA sequence: TGTGCCAGCAGCTACAACGGGGGCTATGGCTACACCTTC. Complete variable domain (other parts from reference TRBV7-2 and TRBJ1-2): GAGVSQSPSNKVTEKGKDVELRCDPISGHTALYWYRQSLGQGLEFLIYFQGNSAPDKSGLPSDRFSAERTGGSVSTLTIQRTQQEDSAVYLCASSYNGGYGYTFGSGTRLTVV.

The J gene is TRBJ2-5, the V gene TRBV5-1, with a possible D match to TRBD1 (6 bases). CDR3 size: 17 residues. Germline-derived CDR1 and CDR2 are SGHRS and YFSETQ. The V end lost 2 bases, the J end lost 2 bases, and 19 bases lay between the germline ends. The CDR3 region is CASSLNVLGGSQETQYF. In DNA form, the CDR3 reads TGCGCCAGCAGCTTAAACGTACTAGGGGGTTCTCAAGAGACCCAGTACTTC.

DNA of the CDR3: TGTGCCAGCAGCTTCGGTAGCGGGAGGGCTGGGGAGCAGTTCTTC. It translates to CASSFGSGRAGEQFF. The chain combines TRBV7-2 with TRBJ2-1, with 11 bases that match TRBD2. The CDR3 loop spans 15 amino acids. Germline V gene lookup returns CDR1 SGHTA and CDR2 FQGNSA. V lost 3 bases, J lost 10 bases, and 8 bases stayed unmatched.

This clone was observed once. The rearrangement joins TRBV18 to TRBJ2-3; D assignment may be TRBD1 or TRBD2 (6 bases each). CDR1 KGHSH and CDR2 LQKENI come from the germline V gene. Deletions cut 2 bases from V and 4 bases from J, with 13 bases between. The CDR3 is made up of 15 amino acids. CDR3 sequence reads: CASSPGRGQPDTQYF. CDR3 DNA sequence: TGTGCCAGCTCACCAGGCCGGGGGCAGCCAGATACGCAGTATTTT.

This chain links TRBV18 with TRBJ1-1; TRBD1 matches at 7 bases. Trimming removed 3 bases from V and 6 bases from J; junction bases left unmatched: 16. From germline, CDR1 is KGHSH and CDR2 LQKENI. The CDR3 covers 17 residues. CDR3 loop: CASSPLQRTGGDAEAFF. The CDR3 DNA reads as TGTGCCAGCTCACCCCTTCAAAGGACAGGAGGCGACGCTGAAGCTTTCTTT.

This clone was detected only a few times. The V call is TRBV5-6, the J call TRBJ2-5; D gene uncertain. Trimming pared 3 bases from V and 7 bases from J, leaving 7 bases between. Germline V gene data show CDR1 as SGHDT and CDR2 as YYEEEE. The CDR3 covers 11 residues. The CDR3 bases are TGTGCCAGCAGCTATATTGGGACCCAGTACTTC. This gives the protein CASSYIGTQYF. Supplemented by reference TRBV5-6 and TRBJ2-5, the full variable domain reads DAGVTQSPTHLIKTRGQQVTLRCSPKSGHDTVSWYQQALGQGPQFIFQYYEEEERQRGNFPDRFSGHQFPNYSSELNVNALLLGDSALYLCASSYIGTQYFGPGTRLLVL.

J is TRBJ2-3 and V is TRBV7-9; a possible D gene is TRBD2 (5 bases). In germline, CDR1 is SEHNR, CDR2 FQNEAQ (reference sequence). Trimming removed 0 bases from V and 4 bases from J, with 11 bases in between. The CDR3 totals 15 residues. The CDR3 region is CASSLAPGWADTQYF. CDR3 coding DNA: TGTGCCAGCAGCTTAGCCCCGGGGTGGGCAGATACGCAGTATTTT.

This rearrangement joins TRBV5-1 to TRBJ1-5; a possible D gene is TRBD1 (6 bases). Trimming shortened V by 4 bases and J by 0 bases, and 14 bases separated the two germline ends. The CDR3 has 16 residues. Germline loops: CDR1 SGHRS, CDR2 YFSETQ. The CDR3 region is CASSPGTSNSNQPQHF. For the CDR3, the DNA is TGCGCCAGCAGCCCTGGGACAAGCAATAGCAATCAGCCCCAGCATTTT. The full variable domain, rest sourced from reference TRBV5-1 and TRBJ1-5, is KAGVTQTPRYLIKTRGQQVTLSCSPISGHRSVSWYQQTPGQGLQFLFEYFSETQRNKGNFPGRFSGRQFSNSRSEMNVSTLELGDSALYLCASSPGTSNSNQPQHFGDGTRLSIL.

The chain combines TRBV5-1 with TRBJ1-4, with D uncertain. The CDR3 extends over 16 amino acids. Germline CDR1 and CDR2: SGHRS and YFSETQ. Trimming cost V 0 bases and J 7 bases, with 16 bases left between them. CDR3 bases: TGCGCCAGCAGCTTGGCCGGTCCTGGCCGGGGTGAAAAACTGTTTTTT. It is translated as CASSLAGPGRGEKLFF.

This chain joins TRBV5-1 and TRBJ2-2; TRBD2 matches 9 bases. V was pared by 1 base and J by 2 bases, with 6 bases of the junction left unmatched. The germline V gene encodes CDR1 SGHRS and CDR2 YFSETQ. CDR3 size: 17 residues. The CDR3 coding sequence is TGCGCCAGCAGCTTGTTGGCGGGGGGGCGAAACACCGGGGAGCTGTTTTTT. Translated, it gives CASSLLAGGRNTGELFF.

This chain connects TRBV7-8 to TRBJ1-5, with 7 bases that match TRBD1. Per the germline V gene, CDR1 is SGHVS and CDR2 is FQNEAQ. V gave up 5 bases and J gave up 5 bases; unmatched junction bases: 9. The CDR3 loop spans 15 amino acids. CDR3 in amino acids: CASSPDRDRHQPQHF. The CDR3 nucleotides are TGTGCCAGCAGCCCGGACCGGGACAGACATCAGCCCCAGCATTTT.

The chain recombines TRBV6-5 with TRBJ1-6; D is ambiguous. Germline CDR1 MNHEY, CDR2 SVGAGI. Trimming cost V 5 bases and J 7 bases, with 12 bases left between them. This CDR3 region has 14 residues. Here the CDR3 reads CASSRQSSNSPLHF. As DNA, the CDR3 is TGTGCCAGCAGTCGACAATCGAGCAATTCACCCCTCCACTTT.

J is TRBJ1-1 and V is TRBV11-2; D is perhaps TRBD1 (5 bases). V was clipped by 1 base and J by 2 bases, with 8 bases between them. Looked up from germline, CDR1 is SGHAT and CDR2 is FQNNGV. The CDR3 has 14 residues. In nucleotides, the CDR3 is TGTGCCAGCAGCTTAGCGCAGGGTAACACTGAAGCTTTCTTT. The encoded protein is CASSLAQGNTEAFF.

J is TRBJ1-3 and V is TRBV29-1; a weak D match, TRBD1 (6 bases). Trimming took off 4 bases at V and 3 bases at J, with 7 bases between the two ends. Germline V gene data show CDR1 as SQVTM and CDR2 as ANQGSEA. There are 12 residues in the CDR3. As DNA, the CDR3 is TGCAGCGTTGGGGGGCTTGGAAACACCATATATTTT. It yields the protein CSVGGLGNTIYF.

The rearrangement links TRBV15 to TRBJ2-1; 8 bases are a match to TRBD1. Germline loops: CDR1 LNHNV, CDR2 YYDKDF (reference sequence). The CDR3 runs 17 residues. V trimming: 3 bases; J trimming: 2 bases; junction bases outside the gene matches: 9. The CDR3 spells CATSSRSTGQAYNEQFF. CDR3 sequence (DNA): TGTGCCACCAGCAGCAGAAGTACGGGACAGGCCTACAATGAGCAGTTCTTC.

V and J are TRBV4-3 and TRBJ2-2; maybe TRBD2 (6 bases). There are 14 residues in the CDR3. V lost 3 bases, J lost 5 bases, and 10 bases lay in between. CDR1 LGHNA and CDR2 YSLEER come from the germline V gene. The CDR3 region has the DNA TGCGCCAGCAGCCAGGAGGGCACAACCGGGGAGCTGTTTTTT. Translation: CASSQEGTTGELFF.

The genes are TRBV7-9 and TRBJ2-3; 8 positions match TRBD2. Germline V gene lookup returns CDR1 SEHNR and CDR2 FQNEAQ (reference sequence). The CDR3 totals 13 residues. The V gene end was trimmed by 1 base and the J gene end by 10 bases; junction bases not matched to a gene: 4. The CDR3 is CASSLEAGGSQYF. CDR3 bases: TGTGCCAGCAGCTTAGAGGCGGGAGGTTCGCAGTATTTT. The variable domain in full, completed from reference TRBV7-9 and TRBJ2-3, reads DTGVSQNPRHKITKRGQNVTFRCDPISEHNRLYWYRQTLGQGPEFLTYFQNEAQLEKSRLLSDRFSAERPKGSFSTLEIQRTEQGDSAMYLCASSLEAGGSQYFGPGTRLTVL.

This clone was detected once. This rearrangement joins TRBV28 to TRBJ2-7, with TRBD2 matching 9 bases. Germline loops: CDR1 MDHEN, CDR2 SYDVKM. V was pared by 4 bases and J by 6 bases, with 10 bases of the junction left unmatched. The CDR3 loop spans 15 amino acids. This chain's CDR3 is CASSSLVAGEGEQYF. The CDR3 DNA is TGTGCCAGCAGTTCTCTGGTAGCGGGAGAGGGCGAGCAGTACTTC.

This sequence joins TRBV13 and TRBJ2-2, with 7 bases aligning to TRBD1. V dropped 5 bases and J dropped 6; count of bases not matched to a gene: 9. Germline V CDR1 and CDR2: PRHDT, FYEKMQ (reference sequence). The CDR3 is made up of 15 amino acids. CDR3 DNA sequence: TGTGCCAGCAGCGACAGACAGGGAGAGGCCGGGGAGCTGTTTTTT. This translates into CASSDRQGEAGELFF.

The chain couples TRBV30 to TRBJ1-3; weak D call: TRBD1 (6 bases). The length of the CDR3 is 18 residues. The germline gives CDR1 GTSNPN, CDR2 SVGIG (reference sequence). V was clipped by 1 base and J by 0 bases, with 19 bases between them. Here the CDR3 DNA reads TGTGCCTGGAGTGCAACATTGACAGGCGATTACTCTGGAAACACCATATATTTT. Its translation: CAWSATLTGDYSGNTIYF. The variable domain in full, completed from reference TRBV30 and TRBJ1-3, reads SQTIHQWPATLVQPVGSPLSLECTVEGTSNPNLYWYRQAAGRGLQLLFYSVGIGQISSEVPQNLSASRPQDRQFILSSKKLLLSDSGFYLCAWSATLTGDYSGNTIYFGEGSWLTVV.